The TCR beta chain described here comes from a study of T cell responses to AZD1222 COVID-19 vaccine. As to this clone: Its antigen remains unknown.

The CDR3 totals 16 residues. Losses at the gene ends were 5 bases for V and 6 bases for J; bases not matched to a gene: 9. Germline CDR1 and CDR2: MDHEN and SYDVKM. Overall study findings and caveats: Mostly white British, mostly female donors; authors suggested clonal diversity may be underestimated. Reports say nearly half of spike-specific TCRs go after unmutated variant regions.

Only in-frame clones appear in the TCRdb table, and some are missing; sequencing was by immunoSEQ multiplex PCR. The sample includes 190,000 or so clones, approximately 93% seen only once; the top ten take over 0.95%. The chain recombines TRBV28 with TRBJ2-2; 10 bases fit TRBD1. The receptor was derived from an adult who received the AZD1222 COVID-19 vaccine. The sequenced sample was peripheral blood, obtained 28 days after the second AZD1222 dose. The DNA of the CDR3 is TGTGCCAGCAGTCCCGGGACAGGGGAGATGGCCGGGGAGCTGTTTTTT. This translates into CASSPGTGEMAGELFF.